This entry is about one T cell receptor beta chain. The sample originates from a study of blood T cell repertoires in COVID-19. Study context: Acute-phase and convalescent COVID-19 samples originated in the United States, Italy and Spain. T cells, B-cell-depleted T cells, or PBMCs supplied cDNA or gDNA.

Only in-frame clones appear in the TCRdb table, and some are missing; sequencing was by immunoSEQ multiplex PCR. The table includes 210,000 or so clones, roughly 80% detected once. Germline V gene data show CDR1 as SQVTM and CDR2 as ANQGSEA. V was trimmed by 4 bases and J by 2 bases, leaving 5 bases between them. CDR3 length equals 11 residues. The sample comprised peripheral blood. The receptor comes from a woman of 80 years or more with active or convalescent COVID-19. This chain connects TRBV29-1 to TRBJ2-5; D is uncertain. In nucleotides, the CDR3 is TGCAGCGTTGCCTATCAAGAGACCCAGTACTTC. The encoded protein is CSVAYQETQYF.